This T cell receptor beta chain was obtained from a study of blood T cell repertoires in COVID-19 (dated by TCRdb to 2020 to 2022). In the study overall: Collaborator samples came from the United States, Italy and Spain and covered acute and convalescent phases of COVID-19. The repertoires were made available in a free public database intended to serve as a resource for research on the immune response to SARS-CoV-2. Samples were obtained from the ongoing ImmuneRACE study (first 160 participants) and from some 1,300 subjects provided by 6 global collaborators. Where available, HLA class I and class II types were taken from metadata supplied by the sample provider and were not determined by assay-based typing. Subjects who had been exposed to COVID-19, were actively infected with it, or had recovered from it provided the deeply sampled blood TCRbeta repertoires that made up the dataset. The prospective study material was composed of cDNA or gDNA derived from T cells, B-cell-depleted T cells, or PBMCs. Nearly every sample came with metadata listing a de-identified subject ID, COVID-19 status, age in years and sex. The full study reports these points: Clinical and demographic metadata were provided uncurated, with the amount varying by source and participant.

Collaborating institutions collected whole blood in K2EDTA tubes following their own protocols. For TCRbeta analysis, collaborators shipped samples in one of three forms: frozen whole blood, isolated PBMCs, or DNA extracted from either of those sample types. TCRbeta CDR3 regions were amplified from genomic DNA by means of the immunoSEQ Assay, a bias-controlled multiplex PCR. In the authors' own workflow: Nucleated cell counts per sample were estimated from amplification of reference gene primers within the assay. Sequence reads were collapsed and filtered to measure the absolute abundance of every unique TCRbeta CDR3 rearrangement. For each sample, productive Simpson clonality was calculated by taking the square root of Simpson's diversity index across productive rearrangements. TCRdb carries this immuneACCESS record with in-frame sequences only. Its versions omit some clonotypes, under half of them owing to an unresolved V gene in the studies checked, with the rest unexplained. V, J and clone size are those of that table, while D and trimming were read from the DNA. This sample lists nearly 15,000 clones; approximately 88% were detected once. The ten largest clonotypes hold 3.1% of the sample.

Here V drops 5 bases and J drops 8 bases, and the junction holds 6 bases not matched to any gene. CDR1 SEHNR and CDR2 FQNEAQ were looked up in the germline V gene (reference sequence). CDR3 length: 15 amino acids, cysteine to phenylalanine. Just CDR3 DNA is preserved here, 45 bases in frame from base 1. Regarding this clone: What this receptor recognizes is not known. Per-base quality was not reported, and no clone a single base away is much larger than it.

Sequencing was performed on peripheral blood. The TCR was taken from a human donor in a cohort sampled during active COVID-19. Here the chain combines TRBV7-9 and TRBJ1-6; TRBD1 matches 10 bases in the middle. The DNA sequence is given as TGTGCCAGCAGCCGCGGACAGGGGGGAGATTCACCCCTCCACTTT. Its protein is CASSRGQGGDSPLHF.